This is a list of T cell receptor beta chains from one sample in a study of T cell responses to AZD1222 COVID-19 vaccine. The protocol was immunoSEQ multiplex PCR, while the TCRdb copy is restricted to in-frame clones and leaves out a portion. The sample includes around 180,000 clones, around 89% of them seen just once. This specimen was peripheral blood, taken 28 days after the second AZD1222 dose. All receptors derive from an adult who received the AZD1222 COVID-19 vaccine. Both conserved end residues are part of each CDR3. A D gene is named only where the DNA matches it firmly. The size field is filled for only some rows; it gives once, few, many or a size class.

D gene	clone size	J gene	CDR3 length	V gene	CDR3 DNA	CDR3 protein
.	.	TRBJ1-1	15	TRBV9	TGTGCCAGCAGCGTAGTGGAAGGGCCTGGATCTGAAGCTTTCTTT	CASSVVEGPGSEAFF
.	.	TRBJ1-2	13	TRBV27	TGTGCCAGCACCCGGGTCGGTTTCGGTGGCTACACCTTC	CASTRVGFGGYTF
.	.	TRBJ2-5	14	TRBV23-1	TGCGCCAGCACCTTCTCGGGACCTGAAGAGACCCAGTACTTC	CASTFSGPEETQYF
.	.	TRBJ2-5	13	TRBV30	TGTGCCCGGACCCCCCAGGGAAAAGAGACCCAGTACTTC	CARTPQGKETQYF
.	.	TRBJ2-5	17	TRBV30	TGTGCCTGGAGTGGCGGGGGCTATGGGCAAGAGGGGGGGACCCAGTACTTC	CAWSGGGYGQEGGTQYF
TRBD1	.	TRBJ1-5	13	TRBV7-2	TGTGCCAGCAGCTTGACAGGGAACCAGCCCCAGCATTTT	CASSLTGNQPQHF
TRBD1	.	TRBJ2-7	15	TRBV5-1	TGCGCCAGCAAGCTGGGACAGGGGGGTTTCTACGAGCAGTACTTC	CASKLGQGGFYEQYF
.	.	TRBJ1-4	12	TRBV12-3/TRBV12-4	TGTGCCAGCAGTTGGAGTGAAGAAAAACTGTTTTTT	CASSWSEEKLFF
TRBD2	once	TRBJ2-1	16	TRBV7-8	TGTGCCAGCAGCTTAATGACTAGCGGAGTTATTGGTGAGCAGTTCTTC	CASSLMTSGVIGEQFF
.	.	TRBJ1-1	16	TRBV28	TGTGCCAGCAGTTTATACGCACAGGCCAGCAACACTGAAGCTTTCTTT	CASSLYAQASNTEAFF
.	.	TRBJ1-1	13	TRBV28	TGTGCCAGCAGTTCGGTATGGAACACTGAAGCTTTCTTT	CASSSVWNTEAFF
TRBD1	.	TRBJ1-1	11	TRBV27	TGTGCCAGTTACAGGGGACTAAGGACTTTCTTT	CASYRGLRTFF
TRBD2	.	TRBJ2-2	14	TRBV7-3	TGTGCCAGCAGCCCTTGGACTAGCGGCGGGGAGCTGTTTTTT	CASSPWTSGGELFF
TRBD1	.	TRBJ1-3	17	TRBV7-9	TGTGCCAGCAGCTCTCGCCCCGGACAGGGTCATGGAAACACCATATATTTT	CASSSRPGQGHGNTIYF
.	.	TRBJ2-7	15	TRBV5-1	TGCGCCAGCAGCTTGACACAGGGTCCTCTTTACGAGCAGTACTTC	CASSLTQGPLYEQYF
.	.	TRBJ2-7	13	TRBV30	TGTGCCTGGACTGGCGGGTTAGGGCACGAGCAGTACTTC	CAWTGGLGHEQYF
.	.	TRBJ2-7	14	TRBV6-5	TGTGCCAGCAGTTACTCACGAGACTCTTACGAGCAGTACTTC	CASSYSRDSYEQYF
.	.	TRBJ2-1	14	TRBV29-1	TGCAGCGTCGGACCAGCAATGGGCTACAATGAGCAGTTCTTC	CSVGPAMGYNEQFF
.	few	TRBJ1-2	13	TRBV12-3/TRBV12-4	TGTGCCAGCAGATCGGGGGCCGACTATGGCTACACCTTC	CASRSGADYGYTF
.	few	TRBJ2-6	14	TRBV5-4	TGTGCCAGCAGAGGGGACCTTGGGGCCAACGTCCTGACTTTC	CASRGDLGANVLTF
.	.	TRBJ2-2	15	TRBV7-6	TGTGCCAGCACCGGGGGGCGGACGAACACCGGGGAGCTGTTTTTT	CASTGGRTNTGELFF
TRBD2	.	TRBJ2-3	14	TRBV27	TGTGCCAGCAGTTTGGGGGGGAGGTCAGATACGCAGTATTTT	CASSLGGRSDTQYF
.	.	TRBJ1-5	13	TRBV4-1	TGCGCCAGCAGCCCCAGCGTGTGGCAGCCCCAGCATTTT	CASSPSVWQPQHF
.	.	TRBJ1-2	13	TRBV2	TGTGCCAGCAGTGACATCTTGAACTATGGCTACACCTTC	CASSDILNYGYTF
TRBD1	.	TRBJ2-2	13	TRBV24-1	TGTGCCACCCGGACAGGGAGCACCGGGGAGCTGTTTTTT	CATRTGSTGELFF
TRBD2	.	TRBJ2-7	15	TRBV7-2	TGTGCCAGCAGCGTACTAGCGGGCGCCTCCTACGAGCAGTACTTC	CASSVLAGASYEQYF
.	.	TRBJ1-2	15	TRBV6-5	TGTGCCAGCAGTTACTCGAAATTACCTAACTATGGCTACACCTTC	CASSYSKLPNYGYTF
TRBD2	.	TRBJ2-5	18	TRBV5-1	TGCGCCAGCAGCTTGGGGCGACTAGCGGGAGGGGGTCAAGAGACCCAGTACTTC	CASSLGRLAGGGQETQYF
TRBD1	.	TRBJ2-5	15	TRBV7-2	TGTGCCAGCAGCCCCGACAGGGGTGCTGCCGAGACCCAGTACTTC	CASSPDRGAAETQYF
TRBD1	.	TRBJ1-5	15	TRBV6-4	TGTGCCAGCAGTGACTCGGGACAGGGCAATCAGCCCCAGCATTTT	CASSDSGQGNQPQHF
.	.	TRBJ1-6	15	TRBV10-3	TGTGCCACCTCTAGCAGGGAAGATTTTGGTTCACCCCTCCACTTT	CATSSREDFGSPLHF
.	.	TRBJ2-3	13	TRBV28	TGTGCCAGCAGTTCCCTCGATCCCCATACGCAGTATTTT	CASSSLDPHTQYF
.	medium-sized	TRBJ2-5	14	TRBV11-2	TGTGCCAGCACTTACCGAGGGGGGCAAGAGACCCAGTACTTC	CASTYRGGQETQYF
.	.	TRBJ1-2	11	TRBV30	TGTGCCTGGAGTACAGCTTATGGCTACACCTTC	CAWSTAYGYTF
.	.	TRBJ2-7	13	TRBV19	TGTGCCAGTAGGTCTGGGCAGGGGTACGAGCAGTACTTC	CASRSGQGYEQYF
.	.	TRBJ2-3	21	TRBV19	TGTGCCAGTACCCGGAGGGCGGGTTCGAGTGCCCCTGGGGTTAGCACAGATACGCAGTATTTT	CASTRRAGSSAPGVSTDTQYF
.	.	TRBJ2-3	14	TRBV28	TGTGCCAGCACAATCCCCGACGGGCCAGATACGCAGTATTTT	CASTIPDGPDTQYF
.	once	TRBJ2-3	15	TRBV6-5	TGTGCCAGCAGTTACTCGTATGGAAGCACAGATACGCAGTATTTT	CASSYSYGSTDTQYF
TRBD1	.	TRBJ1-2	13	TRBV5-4	TGTGCCAGCAGCTTACAGGGGGCAGAGAGCTACACCTTC	CASSLQGAESYTF
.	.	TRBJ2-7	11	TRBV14	TGTGCCAGCGCGACAGGCTACGAGCAGTACTTC	CASATGYEQYF
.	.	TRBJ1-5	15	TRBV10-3	TGTGCCATCAGTGAGTCGAAGAGCCCCAATCAGCCCCAGCATTTT	CAISESKSPNQPQHF
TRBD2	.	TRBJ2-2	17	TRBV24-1	TGTGCCACCAGTGATTTGCGGCTAGCGGGAGCTGGGGAGGAGCTGTTTTTT	CATSDLRLAGAGEELFF
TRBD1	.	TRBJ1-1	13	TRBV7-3	TGTGCCAGCAGCTTAATCGGGACAGAGGAAGCTTTCTTT	CASSLIGTEEAFF
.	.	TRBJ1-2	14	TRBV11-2	TGTGCCAGCAGCTCCGTAACAGGCAACTATGGCTACACCTTC	CASSSVTGNYGYTF
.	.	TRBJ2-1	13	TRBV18	TGTGCCAGCTCACCAATGTATCGGGATGAGCAGTTCTTC	CASSPMYRDEQFF
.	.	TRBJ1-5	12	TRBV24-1	TGTGCCACCAGCACAGGGAATCAGCCCCAGCATTTT	CATSTGNQPQHF
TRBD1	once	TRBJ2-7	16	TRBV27	TGTGCCAGCAGTTTATCCGGAAGGACAGGGGGTTACGAGCAGTACTTC	CASSLSGRTGGYEQYF
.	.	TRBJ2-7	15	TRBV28	TGTGCCAGCAGTCCGCGTAGGGACGGCCCCTACGAGCAGTACTTC	CASSPRRDGPYEQYF
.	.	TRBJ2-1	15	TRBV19	TGCGCCAGTAGTTTTGGGACTTCGTTTCGGGATGAGCAGTTCTTC	CASSFGTSFRDEQFF
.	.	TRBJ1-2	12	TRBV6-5	TGTGCCATAACAGGGCGGGTCGTTGGCTACACCTTC	CAITGRVVGYTF
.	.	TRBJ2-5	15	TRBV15	TGTGCCACCAGTCGGTCGTTCATGGGTCAAGAGACCCAGTACTTC	CATSRSFMGQETQYF
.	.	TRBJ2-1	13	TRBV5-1	TGCGCCAGCAGCTTGGGCGGCTACAATGAGCAGTTCTTC	CASSLGGYNEQFF
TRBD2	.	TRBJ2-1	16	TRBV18	TGTGCCAGCTCACCGGGGACTAGCGGGGCATACAATGAGCAGTTCTTC	CASSPGTSGAYNEQFF